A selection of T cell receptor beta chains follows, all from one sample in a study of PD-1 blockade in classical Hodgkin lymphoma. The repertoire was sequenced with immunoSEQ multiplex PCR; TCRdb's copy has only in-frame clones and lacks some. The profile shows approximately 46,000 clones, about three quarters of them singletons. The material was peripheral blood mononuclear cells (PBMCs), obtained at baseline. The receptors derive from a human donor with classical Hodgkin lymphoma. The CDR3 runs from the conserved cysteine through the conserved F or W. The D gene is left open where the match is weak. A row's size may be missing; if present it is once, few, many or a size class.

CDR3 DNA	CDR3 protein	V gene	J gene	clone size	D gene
TGCGCCAGCAGTGAGCGGGACTACCGTTACGAGCAGTATTTT	CASSERDYRYEQYF	TRBV10-1	TRBJ2-3	NA	TRBD2
TGTGCCAGCACCCAGGGGTCGGGGACCGGGGAGCTGTTTTTT	CASTQGSGTGELFF	TRBV6-6	TRBJ2-2	NA	NA
TGTGCCAGCAGTTCGGCCTCCTGGGGGGATACGCAGTATTTT	CASSSASWGDTQYF	TRBV27	TRBJ2-3	NA	NA
TGTGCCAGCAACACAGTGAACACTGAAGCTTTCTTT	CASNTVNTEAFF	TRBV2	TRBJ1-1	many	NA
TGTGCCAGCAGCTTACAGCCGAACACTGAAGCTTTCTTT	CASSLQPNTEAFF	TRBV7-3	TRBJ1-1	NA	NA
TGTGCCAGCACTCCGGGACAGCCTCCCTACGAGCAGTACTTC	CASTPGQPPYEQYF	TRBV28	TRBJ2-7	NA	TRBD1
TGTGCCAGCAGCCGGCGGCGGGAGGGCAATGAGCAGTTCTTC	CASSRRREGNEQFF	TRBV14	TRBJ2-1	NA	TRBD2
TGTGCCAGTAGTAAACGACAGGGGGCTAGTGAGCAGTTCTTC	CASSKRQGASEQFF	TRBV19	TRBJ2-1	NA	TRBD1
TGTGCCAGCAGTACCTGGACTAGCGGGATTAGCCCCAATGAGCAGTTCTTC	CASSTWTSGISPNEQFF	TRBV27	TRBJ2-1	few	TRBD2
TGTGCCAGCAGTTACGGGGGGTGGGGTAGCTTTCAGTACTTC	CASSYGGWGSFQYF	TRBV6-5	TRBJ2-4	NA	NA
TGTGCCAGCAGCCTCCTCATACCCACTAACTATGGCTACACCTTC	CASSLLIPTNYGYTF	TRBV5-5	TRBJ1-2	many	NA
TGTGCCAGCAGCTCCCGACAGGGATACACTGAAGCTTTCTTT	CASSSRQGYTEAFF	TRBV5-6	TRBJ1-1	NA	TRBD1
TGTGCCAGCAGCTTGAGACAGGGTCCTATCTATGGCTACACCTTC	CASSLRQGPIYGYTF	TRBV7-8	TRBJ1-2	NA	TRBD1
TGTGCCAGCACCTCATCGGGGGCGCCTGGGAATGCTGAAGCTTTCTTT	CASTSSGAPGNAEAFF	TRBV7-9	TRBJ1-1	NA	NA
TGTGCTAGTGGTGACGAGACTAGTCGGGGATACAGTGAGCAGTTCTTC	CASGDETSRGYSEQFF	TRBV12-5	TRBJ2-1	NA	NA
TGTGCCATCTCCTCGTACCGGGACGATGGCTACACCTTC	CAISSYRDDGYTF	TRBV28	TRBJ1-2	once	NA
TGTGCCAGTAGTGCCGTGGCCACCTCCTACAATGAGCAGTTCTTC	CASSAVATSYNEQFF	TRBV19	TRBJ2-1	few	NA
TGTGCCATCGGGACAGGGTGGAACAATGAGCAGTTCTTC	CAIGTGWNNEQFF	TRBV27	TRBJ2-1	many	TRBD1
TGTGCCAGCAGTTGGACGCCCGACTCTGGAAACACCATATATTTT	CASSWTPDSGNTIYF	TRBV6-5	TRBJ1-3	NA	NA
TGTGCCAGCAGCGTAGGGGGGGCAACTAATGAAAAACTGTTTTTT	CASSVGGATNEKLFF	TRBV9	TRBJ1-4	NA	NA
TGTGCCAGCAGCAGAACAAGGAATCAGCCCCAGCATTTT	CASSRTRNQPQHF	TRBV5-8	TRBJ1-5	NA	NA
TGTGCCAGCAGTTACTCATGGGCTCAGACCCAGTACTTC	CASSYSWAQTQYF	TRBV6-5	TRBJ2-5	NA	NA
TGTGCCAGCAGCTTCCTACAGGGAGATACGCAGTATTTT	CASSFLQGDTQYF	TRBV7-2	TRBJ2-3	NA	NA
TGTGCCAGCAGCTTGGGTTTCTTCGGGGGAACTGAAGCTTTCTTT	CASSLGFFGGTEAFF	TRBV11-3	TRBJ1-1	NA	NA
TGTGCCCTAGGGGGGACTAGCGGGAGAAGCGAGCAGTACTTC	CALGGTSGRSEQYF	TRBV21-1	TRBJ2-7	NA	NA
TGTGCCAGCAGTTTATGCCGCCCGGGGGCAGGTGGCTACACCTTC	CASSLCRPGAGGYTF	TRBV27	TRBJ1-2	NA	NA
TGTGCCAGCTCACCACGCGAGCGGGGTGGCAATGAGCAGTTCTTC	CASSPRERGGNEQFF	TRBV18	TRBJ2-1	once	TRBD2
TGTGCCAGCAGTTACTCCTGGAGGGTGAACACTGAAGCTTTCTTT	CASSYSWRVNTEAFF	TRBV6-6	TRBJ1-1	NA	NA
TGTGCCAGCAGCTTAGATAGCGGGACAGGGGGCAATGGCTACACCTTC	CASSLDSGTGGNGYTF	TRBV11-2	TRBJ1-2	NA	TRBD1
TGCGCCAGCAGCCAAGATCCCCGCTACGAGCAGTACTTC	CASSQDPRYEQYF	TRBV4-1	TRBJ2-7	NA	NA
TGTGCCAGCAGCGTTGGGACTAGCGGGGGCCCCGGCACAGATACGCAGTATTTT	CASSVGTSGGPGTDTQYF	TRBV9	TRBJ2-3	NA	TRBD2
TGTGCCAGCAGTACTCTACCCGGGACTTTATACGAGCAGTACTTC	CASSTLPGTLYEQYF	TRBV6-1	TRBJ2-7	NA	NA
TGTGCCAGTAGTATCGGGCGGATTGAAGCTTTCTTT	CASSIGRIEAFF	TRBV19	TRBJ1-1	NA	NA
TGTGCCAGCAGCCCCGGACAGGCTTGGCCAGGATACGAGCAGTACTTC	CASSPGQAWPGYEQYF	TRBV9	TRBJ2-7	NA	TRBD1
TGTGCCAGCAGCTGGGGACAGGTTAACACCGGGGAGCTGTTTTTT	CASSWGQVNTGELFF	TRBV7-9	TRBJ2-2	NA	TRBD1
TGTGCCAGCAGTCTCCTCCGGGACAAGGGTAATTCTGGAGAAGCTTTCTTT	CASSLLRDKGNSGEAFF	TRBV27	TRBJ1-1	few	NA
TGCGCCAGCAGCCCCGGGACAGGGGCAGGCGAGCAGTACTTC	CASSPGTGAGEQYF	TRBV5-1	TRBJ2-7	NA	TRBD1
TGCGCCAGCAGCTTATGGGGGAATATGAACACTGAAGCTTTCTTT	CASSLWGNMNTEAFF	TRBV5-1	TRBJ1-1	NA	NA
TGTGCCAGCAGTGAACAGCAGGGTTTATATGGCTACACCTTC	CASSEQQGLYGYTF	TRBV2	TRBJ1-2	NA	NA
TGTGCCAGCAGCTTAGTTACGGGTTCGAACACTGAAGCTTTCTTT	CASSLVTGSNTEAFF	TRBV11-2	TRBJ1-1	NA	NA
TGCAGCGTTTGGACAGGCGCCTCTGGAAACACCATATATTTT	CSVWTGASGNTIYF	TRBV29-1	TRBJ1-3	NA	TRBD1
TGTGCCAGCAGCTCCGGGACAGGGAGGTGGGGCTACACCTTC	CASSSGTGRWGYTF	TRBV5-8	TRBJ1-2	NA	TRBD1
TGTGCCAGCAGCCCAATGATGGGGGGGACAGATACGCAGTATTTT	CASSPMMGGTDTQYF	TRBV11-3	TRBJ2-3	NA	TRBD2
TGCGCCAGCAAAAGGGACAGGGGAGGGGATGGTGAAGCTTTCTTT	CASKRDRGGDGEAFF	TRBV10-2	TRBJ1-1	NA	TRBD1
TGTGCCAGCAGCGTAGAGGACAGGGGGAACTACGAGCAGTACTTC	CASSVEDRGNYEQYF	TRBV9	TRBJ2-7	NA	TRBD1
TGTGCCTGGAGTGTACAGGCCCCAGGGAATCAGCCCCAGCATTTT	CAWSVQAPGNQPQHF	TRBV30	TRBJ1-5	NA	NA
TGCGCCAGCACCTTAGCGGGAATGACCTCCTACAATGAGCAGTTCTTC	CASTLAGMTSYNEQFF	TRBV5-1	TRBJ2-1	NA	TRBD2
TGTGCCAGCAGTGTACAGGGAGGCAGCAATCAGCCCCAGCATTTT	CASSVQGGSNQPQHF	TRBV6-1	TRBJ1-5	few	NA
TGTGCCAGCAGCACCCTGGGACAAAAAGAGACCCAGTACTTC	CASSTLGQKETQYF	TRBV9	TRBJ2-5	NA	NA
TGTGCCATCGAGGGGGACAATGAGCAGTTCTTC	CAIEGDNEQFF	TRBV2	TRBJ2-1	NA	NA
TGTGCCAGCAGTGAAATCGGGAAGTACTTC	CASSEIGKYF	TRBV6-5	TRBJ2-7	NA	NA
TGTGCCAGCAGCGCAACCCCGGGACTAGCGGGAGGCGAGCAGTACTTC	CASSATPGLAGGEQYF	TRBV9	TRBJ2-7	NA	TRBD2
TGTGCCAGCAGCGTAGCTCCTGTAGGTCTAAAGGGCCGCAAGAACTATGGCTACACCTTC	CASSVAPVGLKGRKNYGYTF	TRBV9	TRBJ1-2	NA	NA
TGTGCCAGCAGAAGAGACAGGGGTTACGCTGGGGCCAACGTCCTGACTTTC	CASRRDRGYAGANVLTF	TRBV28	TRBJ2-6	NA	TRBD1
TGTGCCCCCTCAGATACGCAGTATTTT	CAPSDTQYF	TRBV6-5	TRBJ2-3	NA	NA